This paragraph covers one T cell receptor beta chain sequence. This clonotype was observed at least ten times. No antigen is known for it. No much larger clone exists at a distance of one base, and base qualities are not known. The 35 to 40 donors, aged 6 to 90 years, were systemically healthy Caucasian individuals from Russia. Around 9.7 milliliters of peripheral blood were collected from each donor into EDTA-treated Vacutainer tubes. Ficoll-Paque density-gradient centrifugation was used to isolate PBMCs, with at least 7 million per sample. Trizol reagent was used to extract total RNA from the PBMCs, yielding at least 6 micrograms per sample. For every donor, flow cytometry on a PBMC aliquot measured the percentage of naive CD45RAhigh/CD27high T cells. The data were obtained in a study of blood T cells in healthy people across ages (dated by TCRdb to the mid-2010s). At the level of the whole study: In model experiments, roughly one uniquely barcoded TCR beta cDNA molecule per two T cells was captured by template switching. The study measured age-related changes in TCR beta repertoire diversity using deep sequencing normalized with unique cDNA molecular identifiers. The donors were divided into four age groups: young (average around 17 years), middle-aged (around 37), aged (about 60) and long-lived (approximately 74). Donors of different ages were randomly distributed across sequencing lanes to avoid experimental bias. Two additional independent replicas of 1 million unique cDNA reads from the same blood draw were analyzed for two donors (one aged 18 to 29 and one aged 80 or older).

General findings and caveats noted by the study authors: The percentage of naive T cells measured by flow cytometry correlated strongly with observed TCR beta diversity. Since profiling was done on bulk unsorted PBMCs, naive and antigen-experienced compartments could not be conclusively compared. As age increased, observed TCR beta diversity per million T cells dropped in a roughly linear way, and a significant reduction was already evident by age 40. Donor CMV infection status was unknown, potentially confounding age-related changes in expanded clonotypes. Compared with the aged group, the long-lived group had more naive CD4+ T cells, fewer expanded clones and increased TCR diversity, a pattern suggesting age selection. Total diversity estimates from one million sequenced T cells were considered lower bounds and underestimates.

The CDR3 runs 15 amino acids, cysteine and phenylalanine included. Only the CDR3 portion is preserved as DNA: 45 bases, with reading frame beginning at the first base. According to the germline V gene, CDR1 reads SGHTA and CDR2 reads FQGNSA. V ends up 0 bases short and J 8 bases short, with an unmatched junction base count of 6. Receptor amplification or capture employed 5' RACE. Instrument used: Illumina HiSeq 2500. The second PCR ran for about 6 to 12 cycles and used a J-beta primer mix along with a sample-barcoded 5' primer. Each TCR beta cDNA molecule received a unique molecular identifier from a template-switch 5' adaptor carrying 12 random nucleotides. At least 2.5 million CDR3-containing paired-end reads were obtained from each sample. The Mint cDNA synthesis kit, primed by a TRBC-specific oligonucleotide, was used to synthesize first-strand cDNA from all RNA. After uracil-DNA glycosylase treatment, a first 18-cycle PCR used universal primers M1SS and BC2_uni_R on all cDNA. Turning to the authors' computational methods: For normalization, 1 million high-quality reads, each with a distinct molecular identifier, were randomly selected from each sample. Instead of being binned into consensus sequences, reads that shared molecular identifiers were thrown out. MiTCR, run with a Q25 quality threshold and the strictest error-elimination algorithm, handled CDR3 identification, clonotype clustering and error correction. A nonparametric unseen species model with Euler transformation was used to estimate lower-bound total TCR beta diversity. TCRdb applied fastp at Q25 and MiXCR to the public reads, then kept only in-frame beta chains. Entries that share a CDR3 protein sequence are merged under the most common genes and DNA. TCRdb, rather than the study authors, made the V and J calls. The sample table records 710,000 or so distinct CDR3 sequences; approximately 31% of these occur just once. The ten largest make up less than 20% of the sample.

The clonotype originates from a woman over 75 in good health. Donor details come from another sample of the same person, matched by shared clones. Material: blood. This chain joins TRBV7-2 to TRBJ1-4; 7 junctional bases match TRBD1. The CDR3 sequence is CASSLATGMKEKLFF. The DNA sequence is TGTGCCAGCAGCTTAGCGACAGGGATGAAGGAAAAACTGTTTTTT.